The entry that follows covers one TCR beta chain sequence. These data belong to a study of PD-L1 blockade in urothelial cancer. Study details: Patients commenced atezolizumab around 2014, and it was given at 1,200 mg intravenously every 3 weeks. Researchers looked at the blood 3 weeks (second dose) and 6 weeks after treatment began.

This sample's time point: pretreatment peripheral blood. Peripheral blood mononuclear cells were collected from every patient before and during treatment, yielding between 1 and 8 samples per patient. This CDR3 region has 14 residues. Per the germline V gene, CDR1 is SGHRS and CDR2 is YFSETQ. With V trimmed by 1 base and J by 0 bases, 1 base remained unmatched. Sequencing used immunoSEQ multiplex PCR; TCRdb keeps in-frame clones, though not all of them. The sample has tens of thousands of clones; around 82% are singletons. Here the sequenced sample was PBMCs, taken around atezolizumab (anti-PD-L1) treatment. The rearrangement links TRBV5-1 to TRBJ2-7, with 7 bases aligning to TRBD1. The TCR originated in a man aged 55-75 years with urothelial cancer. CDR3 protein: CASSLWDSSYEQYF. DNA for the CDR3: TGCGCCAGCAGCTTGTGGGACAGCTCCTACGAGCAGTACTTC.